This TCR beta chain was retrieved from a study of read filtering for tumor transcriptome and immune sequencing. As for the study in general: Patients were some 16 male and some 13 female, mean age roughly 70 years, range roughly 47 to 80. Whole-study findings and limits: The sorted CD138-negative fraction was a mixed bone marrow immune population, not purified T cells. Even smaller IR-seq throughput identified most shared clonotypes.

CDR1 is LGHDT and CDR2 is YNNKEL in the germline V gene (reference sequence). This CDR3 contains 14 residues. V trimming: 2 bases; J trimming: 7 bases; junction bases outside the gene matches: 4. This library used roughly 400 ng RNA and molecular barcoded adaptors spanning alpha/delta and beta/gamma chains. TCRdb reprocessed the reads with MiXCR, giving one entry per CDR3 protein. The sample records about 90,000 distinct CDR3 sequences, 9% to 15% being singletons. This clonotype has at least ten counts. Antigen unknown. The sequencing sample was made of a population of CD138-negative cells sorted from bone marrow. This TCR was sampled from a donor aged 40 or older with multiple myeloma. The chain recombines TRBV3-1 with TRBJ2-1; TRBD1 aligns across 8 bases. CDR3 loop: CASSQWDRPNEQFF. CDR3 DNA sequence: TGTGCCAGCAGCCAATGGGACAGGCCGAATGAGCAGTTCTTC.